Each of the 15 T cell receptor beta chains below was sequenced from the same sample in a study of Graves' ophthalmopathy and Graves' hyperthyroidism. TCR beta CDR3 regions were amplified from RNA transcripts. First-round RT-PCR relied on HTBI primers, and a second-round multiplex PCR came next. Each CDR3 protein gets one entry after TCRdb re-called the multiplex PCR reads with MiXCR. Of 620,000 or so distinct CDR3 sequences detected, 20% to 25% appear once; the ten largest clones hold approximately 6.9%. The sequenced sample was peripheral blood. The receptors derive from a woman under 30 with stable Graves' hyperthyroidism. Some clones in this sample may be carry-over from other donors' samples.

This clonotype was observed at least ten times. V is TRBV28 and J is TRBJ1-1; a weak D match, TRBD1 (6 bases). This CDR3 contains 16 residues. Germline V gene sequence: CDR1 MDHEN, CDR2 SYDVKM. Trimming removed 3 bases from V and 0 bases from J, with 14 bases in between. The CDR3 region has the DNA TGTGCCAGCAGTTTGGAACCCCAGGGGTTGAACACTGAAGCTTTCTTT. Its translation is CASSLEPQGLNTEAFF.

The chain employs TRBV7-6 and TRBJ2-7; TRBD2 matches 9 bases. This CDR3 is 15 amino acids long. In germline, CDR1 is SGHVS, CDR2 FNYEAQ. With 3 bases clipped from V and 5 bases from J, the junction kept 8 bases outside the gene matches. CDR3 protein: CASSFLAGDGDEQYF. CDR3 DNA sequence: TGTGCCAGCAGCTTCTTAGCGGGAGACGGCGACGAGCAGTACTTC.

This clonotype was seen repeatedly, ten times or more. V usage is TRBV12-3 or TRBV12-4 and J usage is TRBJ1-1; the D is unclear. The CDR3 sequence is 11 residues long. V lost 3 bases and J lost 3, with 2 bases in between. CDR3: CASSFHTEAFF. The CDR3 coding sequence is TGTGCCAGCAGTTTTCACACTGAAGCTTTCTTT.

This clonotype was recorded at least ten times. This chain connects TRBV2 to TRBJ1-1, with D unresolved. V lost 1 base, J lost 7 bases, and 16 bases lay in between. The length of the CDR3 is 15 residues. Germline-derived CDR1 and CDR2 are SNHLY and FYNNEI. The CDR3 DNA sequence: TGTGCCAGCAGTGAAGAGGTCTGGTCGTTGGGTGAAGCTTTCTTT. Residues: CASSEEVWSLGEAFF. The full variable domain, completed using reference TRBV2 and TRBJ1-1, is EPEVTQTPSHQVTQMGQEVILRCVPISNHLYFYWYRQILGQKVEFLVSFYNNEISEKSEIFDDQFSVERPDGSNFTLKIRSTKLEDSAMYFCASSEEVWSLGEAFFGQGTRLTVV.

This clonotype was seen more than once but under ten times. A read error may account for a junction end that differs from germline. V usage is TRBV7-7 and J usage is TRBJ2-2; maybe TRBD2 (5 bases). This CDR3 comprises 16 residues. CDR1 is SSHAT and CDR2 is FNYEAQ in the germline V gene (reference sequence). As DNA, the CDR3 is TGTGCCAGCAGCTTAAGTGCAGGCCTGAACACCGGGGATCTGTTTTTT. Translated, it gives CASSLSAGLNTGDLFF.

This clonotype has a count of ten or more. The chain carries TRBV6-1 and TRBJ1-2; TRBD1 matches at 7 bases. Trimming cost V 6 bases and J 4 bases; bases outside gene matches: 5. The germline gives CDR1 MNHNS, CDR2 SASEGT. The CDR3 is 13 amino acids. The CDR3 nucleotides read TGTGCCAGCAGGCCGGGACAGCCCTATGGCTACACCTTC. Its protein is CASRPGQPYGYTF.

There are a few counts of this clonotype. CDR3 DNA sequence: TGTGCCAGCAAACCGATAGGGGGAGAGACCCAGTACTTC. It yields the protein CASKPIGGETQYF. The chain is built from TRBV27 and TRBJ2-5; tentatively, D is TRBD1 (6 bases). V dropped 7 bases and J dropped 4 bases, with 13 bases sitting between them. The CDR3 runs 13 residues. Per germline, CDR1 MNHEY and CDR2 SMNVEV (reference sequence).

The chain is built from TRBV12-3 or TRBV12-4 and TRBJ2-7; D perhaps matches TRBD1 (6 bases). The CDR3 runs to 13 residues. V dropped 6 bases and J dropped 2 bases, with 11 bases sitting between them. The DNA of the CDR3 is TGTGCCAGCAGCCGACAGGCTACCTACGAGCAGTACTTC. Protein sequence: CASSRQATYEQYF.

This clonotype was seen ten or more times. The chain links TRBV9 to TRBJ1-3; perhaps TRBD1 as D (5 bases). CDR3 length equals 14 residues. Germline V CDR1 and CDR2: SGDLS, YYNGEE. V was clipped by 0 bases and J by 3 bases, with 7 bases between them. The CDR3 loop is CASSVGGDGNTIYF. In DNA form, the CDR3 reads TGTGCCAGCAGCGTAGGGGGGGATGGAAACACCATATATTTT.

In this sample, this clonotype turned up many times. The chain carries TRBV5-1 and TRBJ1-5; D perhaps matches TRBD1 (5 bases). The CDR3 spans 15 residues. Trimming shortened V by 5 bases and J by 0 bases, and 12 bases separated the two germline ends. CDR1 and CDR2 (germline): SGHRS, YFSETQ. CDR3 protein: CASRPGQYSNQPQHF. DNA of the CDR3: TGCGCCAGCAGGCCAGGACAATATAGCAATCAGCCCCAGCATTTT.

This clonotype was detected many times. This chain connects TRBV28 to TRBJ1-2; D unclear. Germline V gives CDR1 MDHEN, CDR2 SYDVKM. Between the trimmed V and J ends, which lost 6 bases and 7 bases, there was a span of 12 bases. CDR3 size: 12 residues. In DNA, the CDR3 is TGTGCCAGCAGCCTAAGACCGTCTGGCTACACCTTC. Translating it yields CASSLRPSGYTF.

This clonotype was counted many times. V usage is TRBV28 and J usage is TRBJ1-5; TRBD1 matches at 7 bases. The CDR3 has 18 amino acids. V was pared by 6 bases and J by 0 bases, with 14 bases of the junction left unmatched. Germline assignment: CDR1 MDHEN and CDR2 SYDVKM. The DNA for the CDR3 is TGTGCCAGCAGCCGCACTTGGGACAGAACTTATAGCAATCAGCCCCAGCATTTT. Its protein product is CASSRTWDRTYSNQPQHF. Looking up the rest from reference TRBV28 and TRBJ1-5 gives the full variable domain: DVKVTQSSRYLVKRTGEKVFLECVQDMDHENMFWYRQDPGLGLRLIYFSYDVKMKEKGDIPEGYSVSREKKERFSLILESASTNQTSMYLCASSRTWDRTYSNQPQHFGDGTRLSIL.

This clonotype was observed a handful of times. This chain joins TRBV6-1 and TRBJ1-1; D ambiguous. V lost 6 bases and J 4 bases, leaving 15 bases between the germline ends. The germline V gene encodes CDR1 MNHNS and CDR2 SASEGT. The CDR3 totals 14 residues. DNA for the CDR3: TGTGCCAGCAGCGGAGGACTTCGGCCCACTGAAGCTTTCTTT. As protein: CASSGGLRPTEAFF.

This clonotype was seen many times. This rearrangement joins TRBV5-6 to TRBJ2-5, with TRBD2 matching over 7 bases. Germline CDR1 reads SGHDT; CDR2 reads YYEEEE. The length of the CDR3 is 15 residues. V was pared by 2 bases and J by 1 base, with 5 bases of the junction left unmatched. The DNA for the CDR3 is TGTGCCAGCAGCTTTATCGGACTAGTCCAAGAGACCCAGTACTTC. Its protein product is CASSFIGLVQETQYF.

V gene TRBV7-2 combines with J gene TRBJ1-5; 8 bases line up with TRBD1. There are 16 residues in the CDR3. After removal of 3 bases from V and 3 bases from J, the junction contained 7 bases not matched to a gene. Germline assignment: CDR1 SGHTA and CDR2 FQGNSA. CDR3 sequence (DNA): TGTGCCAGCAGCTTGCGGACAGGGAATACCAATCAGCCCCAGCATTTT. The encoded protein is CASSLRTGNTNQPQHF.